These 3 T cell receptor beta chains came from one sample sequenced in a study of blood T cell repertoires in COVID-19 (dated by TCRdb to 2018 to 2020). Libraries were built with the immunoSEQ multiplex PCR assay. What TCRdb holds here is the immuneACCESS table cut down to in-frame rearrangements. Part of the clones is not present; checked against another copy, under half of the missing clones reflect an unresolved V gene, and the others are unexplained. Counted in this sample were under 200,000 clones; roughly 80% of them appeared once. The ten largest clonotypes hold under 6.5% of the sample. The source material was PBMCs or T cells enriched from blood (not recorded which). These receptor sequences come from a woman aged 55-75 years with acute COVID-19.

The J gene is TRBJ2-7, the V gene TRBV11-2; D possibly corresponds to TRBD2 (6 bases). Per germline, CDR1 SGHAT and CDR2 FQNNGV. The CDR3 loop spans 15 amino acids. Trimming cost V 5 bases and J 2 bases, with 16 bases left between them. In DNA, the CDR3 is TGTGCCAGCAGCGCGGACGGGGGACCTCCCTACGAGCAGTACGTC. It specifies CASSADGGPPYEQYV.

The J gene is TRBJ1-5, the V gene TRBV24-1, with D tentatively TRBD1 (5 bases). This CDR3 spans 17 amino acids. Germline CDR1 is KGHDR and CDR2 is SFDVKD. The V and J ends lost 3 bases and 6 bases respectively, with 20 bases between them. The CDR3 is CATSDQRGSPGSQPQHF. CDR3 bases: TGTGCCACCAGTGATCAGCGGGGCAGTCCAGGGTCTCAGCCCCAGCATTTT.

The V gene is TRBV6-5, the J gene TRBJ2-7, with D possibly TRBD2 on 6 matching bases. The CDR3 covers 13 residues. V was trimmed by 9 bases and J by 6 bases, leaving 18 bases between them. The germline CDR1 and CDR2 sequences are MNHEY and SVGAGI. CDR3 sequence reads: CASSAGLDFEQYF. DNA of the CDR3: TGTGCCAGTTCGGCGGGGCTTGACTTCGAGCAGTACTTC.